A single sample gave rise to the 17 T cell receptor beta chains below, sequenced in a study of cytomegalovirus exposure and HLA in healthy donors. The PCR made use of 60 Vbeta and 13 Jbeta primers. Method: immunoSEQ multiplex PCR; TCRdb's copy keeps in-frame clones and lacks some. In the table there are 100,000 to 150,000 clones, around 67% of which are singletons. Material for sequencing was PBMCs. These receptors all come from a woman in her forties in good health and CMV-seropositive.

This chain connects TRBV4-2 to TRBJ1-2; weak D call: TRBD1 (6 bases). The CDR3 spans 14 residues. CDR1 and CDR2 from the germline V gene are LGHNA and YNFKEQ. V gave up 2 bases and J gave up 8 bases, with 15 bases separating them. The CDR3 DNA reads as TGTGCCAGCAGCCAACCGGACAGATCGCCCGGCTACACCTTC. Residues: CASSQPDRSPGYTF.

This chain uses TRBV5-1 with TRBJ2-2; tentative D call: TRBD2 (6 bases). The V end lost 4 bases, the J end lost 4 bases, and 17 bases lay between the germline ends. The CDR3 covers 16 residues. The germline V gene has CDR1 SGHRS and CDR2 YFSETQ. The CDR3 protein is CASSHITGLSTGELFF. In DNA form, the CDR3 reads TGCGCCAGCAGCCATATAACGGGACTCAGCACCGGGGAGCTGTTTTTT.

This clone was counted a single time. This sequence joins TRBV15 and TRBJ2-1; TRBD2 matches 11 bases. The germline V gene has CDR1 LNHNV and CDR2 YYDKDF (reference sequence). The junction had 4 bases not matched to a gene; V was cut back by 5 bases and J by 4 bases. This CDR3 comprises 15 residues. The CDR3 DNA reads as TGTGCCACCAGCGGAGGGACTAGCGGTTACAATGAGCAGTTCTTC. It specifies CATSGGTSGYNEQFF.

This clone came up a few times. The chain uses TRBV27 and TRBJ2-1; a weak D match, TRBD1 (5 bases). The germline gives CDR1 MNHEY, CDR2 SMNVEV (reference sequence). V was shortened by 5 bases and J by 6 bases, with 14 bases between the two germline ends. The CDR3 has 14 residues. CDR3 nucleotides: TGTGCCAGCAGTAAAGGGGCCCATGGCAATGAGCAGTTCTTC. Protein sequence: CASSKGAHGNEQFF.

The CDR3, as DNA: TGTGCCAGCAGGGAAACAGGGGTGATGAGAAGCAATCAGCCCCAGCATTTT. Translating gives CASRETGVMRSNQPQHF. The chain recombines TRBV6-1 with TRBJ1-5, with 7 bases aligning to TRBD1. The CDR3 spans 17 residues. V shed 6 bases, J shed 1 base, and the junction held 12 bases outside the gene matches. In germline, CDR1 is MNHNS, CDR2 SASEGT.

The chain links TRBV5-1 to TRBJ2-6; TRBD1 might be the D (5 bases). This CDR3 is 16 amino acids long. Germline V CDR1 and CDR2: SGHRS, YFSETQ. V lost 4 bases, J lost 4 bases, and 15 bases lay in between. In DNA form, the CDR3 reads TGCGCCAGCAGCCCGGACCTGCCAGGGGGGGCCAACGTCCTGACTTTC. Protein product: CASSPDLPGGANVLTF.

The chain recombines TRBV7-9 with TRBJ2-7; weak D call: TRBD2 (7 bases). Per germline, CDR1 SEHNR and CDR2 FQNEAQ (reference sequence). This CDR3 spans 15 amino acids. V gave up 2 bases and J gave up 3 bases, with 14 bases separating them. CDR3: CASSLSRGLIYEQYF. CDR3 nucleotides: TGTGCCAGCAGCTTAAGCAGGGGACTAATCTACGAGCAGTACTTC. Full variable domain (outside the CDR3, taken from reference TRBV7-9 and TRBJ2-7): DTGVSQNPRHKITKRGQNVTFRCDPISEHNRLYWYRQTLGQGPEFLTYFQNEAQLEKSRLLSDRFSAERPKGSFSTLEIQRTEQGDSAMYLCASSLSRGLIYEQYFGPGTRLTVT.

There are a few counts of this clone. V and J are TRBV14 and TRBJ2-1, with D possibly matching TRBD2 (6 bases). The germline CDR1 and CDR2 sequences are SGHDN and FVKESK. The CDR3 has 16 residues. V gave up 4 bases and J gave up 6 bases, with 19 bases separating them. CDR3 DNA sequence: TGTGCCAGCAGCCCAGGACTTGGACGGGGAGGCAATGAGCAGTTCTTC. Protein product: CASSPGLGRGGNEQFF.

The CDR3 nucleotides are TGTGCCAGCAGCCGAGACAGGGGGCGGACAGATACGCAGTATTTT. It yields the protein CASSRDRGRTDTQYF. This chain uses TRBV9 with TRBJ2-3; 10 bases fit TRBD1. CDR1 SGDLS and CDR2 YYNGEE come from the germline V gene. CDR3 length equals 15 residues. J was trimmed by 3 bases and V by 4 bases; bases with no gene match: 5.

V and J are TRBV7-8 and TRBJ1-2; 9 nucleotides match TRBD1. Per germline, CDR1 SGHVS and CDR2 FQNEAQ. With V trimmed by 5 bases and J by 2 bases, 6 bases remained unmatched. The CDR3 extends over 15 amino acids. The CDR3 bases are TGTGCCAGCAGCCCCCCCGGGACAGGGAACTATGGCTACACCTTC. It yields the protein CASSPPGTGNYGYTF. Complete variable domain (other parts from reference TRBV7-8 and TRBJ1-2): GAGVSQSPRYKVAKRGQDVALRCDPISGHVSLFWYQQALGQGPEFLTYFQNEAQLDKSGLPSDRFFAERPEGSVSTLKIQRTQQEDSAVYLCASSPPGTGNYGYTFGSGTRLTVV.

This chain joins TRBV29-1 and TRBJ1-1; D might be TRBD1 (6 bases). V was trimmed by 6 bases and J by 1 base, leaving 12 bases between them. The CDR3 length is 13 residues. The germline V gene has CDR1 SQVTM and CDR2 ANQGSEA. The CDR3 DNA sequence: TGCAGCGTAAACAGGGATTCGAACACTGAAGCTTTCTTT. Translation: CSVNRDSNTEAFF.

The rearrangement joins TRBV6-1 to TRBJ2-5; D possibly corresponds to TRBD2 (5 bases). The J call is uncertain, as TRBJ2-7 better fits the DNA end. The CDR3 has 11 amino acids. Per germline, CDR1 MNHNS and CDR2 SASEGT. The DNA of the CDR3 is TGTGCCAGTACACTAGCCTACGAGCAGTACTTC. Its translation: CASTLAYEQYF.

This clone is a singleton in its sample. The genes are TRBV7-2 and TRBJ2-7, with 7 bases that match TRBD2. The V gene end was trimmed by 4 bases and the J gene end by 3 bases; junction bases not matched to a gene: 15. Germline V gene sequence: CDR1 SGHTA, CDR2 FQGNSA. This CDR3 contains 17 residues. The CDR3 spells CASSSPGGGLSHYEQYF. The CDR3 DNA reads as TGTGCCAGCAGCTCCCCTGGGGGGGGACTGTCGCACTACGAGCAGTACTTC.

In DNA form, the CDR3 reads TGTGCCAGCTCACCATCGGACAGTAAGAATCAGCCCCAGCATTTT. Translation: CASSPSDSKNQPQHF. J is TRBJ1-5 and V is TRBV18; D perhaps matches TRBD1 (6 bases). The V end was cut by 2 bases, the J end by 4 bases, with 12 bases between. The CDR3 is 15 amino acids. Germline V gives CDR1 KGHSH, CDR2 LQKENI.

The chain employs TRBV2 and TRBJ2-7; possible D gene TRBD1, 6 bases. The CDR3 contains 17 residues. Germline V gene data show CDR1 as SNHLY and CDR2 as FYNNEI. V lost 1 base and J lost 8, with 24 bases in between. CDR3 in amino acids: CASSEDIGDTDTSKQYF. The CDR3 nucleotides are TGTGCCAGCAGTGAAGATATTGGGGACACGGACACATCCAAGCAGTACTTC.

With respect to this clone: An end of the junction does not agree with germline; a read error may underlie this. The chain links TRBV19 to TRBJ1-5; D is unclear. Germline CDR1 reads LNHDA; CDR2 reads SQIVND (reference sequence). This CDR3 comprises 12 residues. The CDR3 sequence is CATSQLRRAQHF. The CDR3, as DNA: TGTGCCACTAGTCAGCTGCGGAGGGCCCAGCATTTT.

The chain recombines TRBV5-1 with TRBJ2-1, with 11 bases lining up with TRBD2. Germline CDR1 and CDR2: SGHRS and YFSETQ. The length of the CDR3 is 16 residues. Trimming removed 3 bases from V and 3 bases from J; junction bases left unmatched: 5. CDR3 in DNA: TGCGCCAGCAGCTCCGCTGGACTAGCGGGCTACAATGAGCAGTTCTTC. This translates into CASSSAGLAGYNEQFF.